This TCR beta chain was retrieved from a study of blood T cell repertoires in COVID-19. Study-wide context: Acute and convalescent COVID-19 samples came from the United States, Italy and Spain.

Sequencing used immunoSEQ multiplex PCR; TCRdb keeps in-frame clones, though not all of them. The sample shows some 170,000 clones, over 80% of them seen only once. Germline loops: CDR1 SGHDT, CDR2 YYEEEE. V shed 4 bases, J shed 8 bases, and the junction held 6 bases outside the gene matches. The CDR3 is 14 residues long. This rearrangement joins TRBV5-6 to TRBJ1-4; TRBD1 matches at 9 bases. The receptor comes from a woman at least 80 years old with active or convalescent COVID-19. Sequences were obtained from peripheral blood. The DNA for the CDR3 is TGTGCCAGCAGCCCCCGGACAGGGGTGGAAAAACTGTTTTTT. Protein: CASSPRTGVEKLFF.